The 20 T cell receptor beta chains listed next were all sequenced from one sample in a study of STAT3 mutations in large granular lymphocyte leukemia. Study outcomes and limitations: Every T-LGLL patient had at least one immunodominant TCRbeta clonotype.

Libraries were prepared by immunoSEQ multiplex PCR; TCRdb keeps only in-frame clonotypes and omits some of them. This sample has 30,000 to 35,000 clones; about 74% occur once, and the top ten carry approximately 28%. Antigen specificity for these receptors is unknown. Source material: peripheral blood mononuclear cells. Receptor source: a woman in her fifties or sixties with T-cell large granular lymphocyte leukemia. Some clones in this sample may be carry-over from other donors' samples.

The gene calls are TRBV25-1 and TRBJ2-7, with 14 positions matching TRBD2. J was trimmed by 3 bases and V by 6 bases; bases with no gene match: 1. The germline V gene has CDR1 MGHDK and CDR2 SYGVNS. The CDR3 loop spans 14 amino acids. The CDR3 DNA reads as TGTGCCAGCAGAGGGACTAGCGGGAGCTACGAGCAGTACTTC. Protein sequence: CASRGTSGSYEQYF.

This clone was observed once. This chain joins TRBV5-1 and TRBJ2-3; D is ambiguous. The CDR3 loop spans 13 amino acids. Germline V gives CDR1 SGHRS, CDR2 YFSETQ. Trimming took off 0 bases at V and 2 bases at J, with 4 bases between the two ends. The CDR3 protein is CASSLGDTDTQYF. DNA for the CDR3: TGCGCCAGCAGCTTGGGGGACACAGATACGCAGTATTTT.

This chain uses TRBV4-3 with TRBJ1-1, with D perhaps TRBD1 (5 bases). The CDR3 sequence is 16 residues long. The germline gives CDR1 LGHNA, CDR2 YSLEER. V lost 0 bases and J lost 5, with 16 bases in between. The CDR3 nucleotides read TGCGCCAGCAGCCAAGAGGTCAGGCAGCGGGGGACTGAAGCTTTCTTT. Translated: CASSQEVRQRGTEAFF.

The chain employs TRBV19 and TRBJ2-4; 8 nucleotides agree with TRBD2. Per germline, CDR1 LNHDA and CDR2 SQIVND (reference sequence). The CDR3 is 15 amino acids. J was trimmed by 9 bases and V by 7 bases; bases with no gene match: 14. This CDR3 reads CASTLKGSGRSIQYF. For the CDR3, the DNA is TGTGCCAGTACCCTAAAGGGGAGCGGGAGAAGCATTCAGTACTTC.

V gene TRBV12-5 combines with J gene TRBJ1-2; D may be TRBD1 (6 bases). Looked up from germline, CDR1 is LGHNT and CDR2 is FRNRAP. Between the trimmed V and J ends, which lost 1 base and 1 base, there was a span of 13 bases. This CDR3 spans 16 amino acids. This CDR3 is CASGLGSTGLNYGYTF. The CDR3 DNA sequence: TGTGCTAGTGGTTTGGGATCGACAGGACTTAACTATGGCTACACCTTC.

This sequence joins TRBV5-1 and TRBJ1-1, with a weak D call TRBD1 (6 bases). This CDR3 has 12 amino acids. Germline V gene data show CDR1 as SGHRS and CDR2 as YFSETQ. Trimming shortened V by 7 bases and J by 8 bases, and 15 bases separated the two germline ends. This CDR3 is CASGLQGSEAFF. CDR3 sequence (DNA): TGCGCCAGCGGTTTACAGGGTTCGGAAGCTTTCTTT.

The chain carries TRBV29-1 and TRBJ1-2; TRBD1 matches at 7 bases. This CDR3 is built from 14 residues. The germline V gene has CDR1 SQVTM and CDR2 ANQGSEA. V trimming: 4 bases; J trimming: 8 bases; junction bases outside the gene matches: 13. CDR3 amino acids: CSVVLGQTPGGYTF. The CDR3 nucleotides are TGCAGCGTTGTTTTGGGACAGACACCTGGGGGCTACACCTTC.

This chain connects TRBV28 to TRBJ2-3; TRBD1 agrees at 8 bases. V trimming: 3 bases; J trimming: 2 bases; junction bases outside the gene matches: 4. CDR1 is MDHEN, CDR2 SYDVKM, per germline. The CDR3 sequence is 15 residues long. CDR3 bases: TGTGCCAGCAGTTTCGGGGACAGGACCACAGATACGCAGTATTTT. Encoded protein: CASSFGDRTTDTQYF.

The chain has TRBV7-2 and TRBJ2-3; D could derive from TRBD1 or TRBD2 (5 bases each). Germline V gene lookup returns CDR1 SGHTA and CDR2 FQGNSA. The CDR3 extends over 15 amino acids. The germline V and J ends were trimmed by 4 bases and 0 bases, with 11 bases remaining between them. CDR3 in amino acids: CASSWDRTSTDTQYF. In nucleotides, the CDR3 is TGTGCCAGCAGCTGGGACCGGACTAGCACAGATACGCAGTATTTT. Drawing the rest from reference TRBV7-2 and TRBJ2-3, the complete variable domain is GAGVSQSPSNKVTEKGKDVELRCDPISGHTALYWYRQSLGQGLEFLIYFQGNSAPDKSGLPSDRFSAERTGGSVSTLTIQRTQQEDSAVYLCASSWDRTSTDTQYFGPGTRLTVL.

This clone has only a few counts. This rearrangement joins TRBV28 to TRBJ1-1; D call uncertain. The length of the CDR3 is 15 residues. Trimming stripped 1 base from V and 1 base from J, with 10 bases between. Germline V gene lookup returns CDR1 MDHEN and CDR2 SYDVKM. CDR3 protein: CASSLYRSANTEAFF. The CDR3, as DNA: TGTGCCAGCAGTTTATACAGATCGGCGAACACTGAAGCTTTCTTT.

V gene TRBV27 combines with J gene TRBJ1-2, with D maybe TRBD1 (5 bases). This CDR3 comprises 16 residues. Germline CDR1 MNHEY, CDR2 SMNVEV (reference sequence). With 5 bases removed from V and 2 bases from J, the gap between germline ends came to 18 bases. The CDR3 DNA is TGTGCCAGCAGTCCCACTGCCGGGACTTGGAACTATGGCTACACCTTC. The encoded protein is CASSPTAGTWNYGYTF.

The chain joins TRBV18 to TRBJ2-5, with 9 bases aligning to TRBD1. The CDR3 contains 14 residues. V lost 6 bases to trimming and J lost 5 bases; unmatched junction nucleotides: 7. The germline gives CDR1 KGHSH, CDR2 LQKENI. The CDR3 DNA is TGTGCCAGCTCTCCTACAGGGGGCGCGGAGACCCAGTACTTC. This codes for CASSPTGGAETQYF.

By share, this clone ranks as medium-sized. The chain links TRBV15 to TRBJ1-5, with D possibly TRBD1 on 5 matching bases. Germline assignment: CDR1 LNHNV and CDR2 YYDKDF (reference sequence). The CDR3 extends over 18 amino acids. V was pared by 0 bases and J by 2 bases, with 17 bases between. The CDR3 nucleotides are TGTGCCACCAGCAGAGATTCCCCGGGGGGAGGGGGCAATCAGCCCCAGCATTTT. Translating gives CATSRDSPGGGGNQPQHF.

This chain joins TRBV28 and TRBJ2-1; weak D call: TRBD2 (6 bases). CDR3 size: 15 residues. Trimming pared 5 bases from V and 0 bases from J, leaving 11 bases between. Germline lookup yields CDR1 MDHEN and CDR2 SYDVKM. The CDR3 protein is CASSDVGSSYNEQFF. Written as DNA, the CDR3 is TGTGCCAGCAGTGATGTCGGGAGCTCCTACAATGAGCAGTTCTTC.

The chain couples TRBV6-5 to TRBJ2-7; TRBD1 matches 12 bases. This CDR3 spans 13 amino acids. Germline-derived CDR1 and CDR2 are MNHEY and SVGAGI. V lost 8 bases and J lost 4; bases outside the gene matches: 3. The CDR3: CASRDRGPYEQYF. The CDR3 coding sequence is TGTGCCAGCCGGGACAGGGGGCCGTACGAGCAGTACTTC.

The CDR3 loop is CASSPRENPIYEQYF. DNA of the CDR3: TGTGCCAGCAGCCCACGGGAGAACCCTATCTACGAGCAGTACTTC. This chain connects TRBV7-9 to TRBJ2-7; tentatively, D is TRBD2 (6 bases). The germline CDR1 and CDR2 sequences are SEHNR and FQNEAQ (reference sequence). V gave up 5 bases and J gave up 3 bases, with 17 bases separating them. The CDR3 is made up of 15 amino acids.

The chain links TRBV6-1 to TRBJ2-3, with D unclear. Germline lookup yields CDR1 MNHNS and CDR2 SASEGT. The CDR3 runs to 12 residues. Trimming left V 4 bases short and J 6 bases short, with 8 bases between. In DNA, the CDR3 is TGTGCCAGCAGTGTCCAGCCGGATACGCAGTATTTT. Translation gives CASSVQPDTQYF.

The V and J genes are TRBV7-9 and TRBJ2-3, with no clear D. This CDR3 spans 13 amino acids. Germline V gives CDR1 SEHNR, CDR2 FQNEAQ (reference sequence). Trimming pared 3 bases from V and 2 bases from J, leaving 6 bases between. CDR3 loop: CASSLSITDTQYF. The CDR3 region has the DNA TGTGCCAGCAGCTTGTCAATCACAGATACGCAGTATTTT.

The V gene is TRBV9, the J gene TRBJ1-2, with a weak D call TRBD1 (6 bases). CDR3 length: 13 residues. V lost 4 bases, J lost 4 bases, and 11 bases lay in between. Germline CDR1 SGDLS, CDR2 YYNGEE. For the CDR3, the DNA is TGTGCCAGCAGCACCGGACAGCTCTATGGCTACACCTTC. Its translation is CASSTGQLYGYTF.

V and J are TRBV5-1 and TRBJ2-7; 9 bases fit TRBD2. The CDR3 runs to 16 residues. J gave up 1 base and V 1 base, and 6 bases lay outside the gene matches. Germline-derived CDR1 and CDR2 are SGHRS and YFSETQ. DNA for the CDR3: TGCGCCAGCAGCTTGAAGTTAGCGGGAGCGTCCTACGAGCAGTACTTC. It specifies CASSLKLAGASYEQYF.